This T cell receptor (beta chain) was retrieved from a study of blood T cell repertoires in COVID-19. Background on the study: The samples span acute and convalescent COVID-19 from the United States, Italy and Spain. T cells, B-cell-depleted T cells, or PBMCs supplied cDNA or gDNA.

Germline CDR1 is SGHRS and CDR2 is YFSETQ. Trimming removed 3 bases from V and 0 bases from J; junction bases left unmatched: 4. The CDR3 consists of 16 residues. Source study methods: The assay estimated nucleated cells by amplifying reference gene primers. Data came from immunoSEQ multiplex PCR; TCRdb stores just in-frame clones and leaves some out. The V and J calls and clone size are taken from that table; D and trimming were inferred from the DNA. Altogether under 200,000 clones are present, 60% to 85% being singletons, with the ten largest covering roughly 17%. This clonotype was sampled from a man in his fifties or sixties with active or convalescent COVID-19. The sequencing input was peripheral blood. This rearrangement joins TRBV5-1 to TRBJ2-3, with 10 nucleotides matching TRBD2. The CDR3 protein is CASSSGTSVSTDTQYF. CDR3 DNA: TGCGCCAGCAGCTCCGGGACTAGCGTTAGCACAGATACGCAGTATTTT.